The clone carrying this T cell receptor (beta chain) was seen repeatedly, ten times or more. Its antigen remains unidentified. These data belong to a study of breast tumors, draining lymph nodes, adjacent tissues. Study-wide points: That most tumor T cells come from lymph nodes remained unproven. Data fit most tumor T cells coming from lymph node, expanding in tumor. Tumor TCR diversity was below lymph nodes but above nontumor tissue.

The V and J ends lost 0 bases and 2 bases respectively, with 9 bases between them. The CDR3 has 15 residues. Looked up from germline, CDR1 is MNHEY and CDR2 is SVGAGI. TCRdb reprocessed the multiplex PCR reads with MiXCR, giving one entry per CDR3 protein. The sample lists around 230,000 distinct CDR3 sequences, under 40% occurring once. Breast cancer patients provided tissue from their axillary draining lymph nodes. The sample taken for sequencing was axillary lymph node tissue. This receptor was taken from a female donor with breast cancer. Some clones in this sample may be carry-over from other donors' samples. This chain uses TRBV6-5 with TRBJ2-3, with D unclear. The CDR3 region has the DNA TGTGCCAGCAGTTACTCGGCCTTTACCACAGATACGCAGTATTTT. The encoded protein is CASSYSAFTTDTQYF.